A single sample is the source of the 26 T cell receptor beta chains below, sequenced in a study of T cell repertoires in cytomegalovirus infection (dated by TCRdb to between 2018 and 2021). Sequencer: Illumina HiSeq 1500. TCRdb handled the public reads itself, with Q25 trimming in fastp and clone calling in MiXCR, and kept productive beta chains. CDR3 protein duplicates are merged, each entry listing the most common genes and DNA. The sample has 150,000 to 200,000 distinct CDR3 sequences on record, approximately 9.7% of them singletons. The ten most abundant clones make up about 4.6% of the sample. Sequencing was performed on PBMCs. These receptor sequences come from a human donor in good health (CMV status not recorded). Some clones in this sample may be carry-over from other donors' samples.

This clonotype came up a few times. The chain carries TRBV25-1 and TRBJ2-2; tentative D call: TRBD1 (6 bases). The germline V and J ends were trimmed by 4 bases and 3 bases, with 15 bases remaining between them. Germline V gives CDR1 MGHDK, CDR2 SYGVNS. The CDR3 loop spans 16 amino acids. The CDR3 here is CASSAGVGWDTGELFF. The CDR3 region has the DNA TGTGCCAGCAGTGCAGGGGTGGGGTGGGACACCGGGGAGCTGTTTTTT.

At least ten counts were recorded for this clonotype. The chain carries TRBV15 and TRBJ2-1; D not certain. The CDR3 runs 11 residues. Trimming took 3 bases from V and 9 from J, leaving 6 bases between them. Germline V gives CDR1 LNHNV, CDR2 YYDKDF (reference sequence). CDR3 coding DNA: TGTGCCACCAGCAGTTTCAGTGAGCAGTTCTTC. Translation gives CATSSFSEQFF.

The chain has TRBV20-1 and TRBJ2-1, with D hard to call. The CDR3 length is 14 residues. Germline V CDR1 and CDR2: DFQATT, SNEGSKA (reference sequence). Trimming cost V 3 bases and J 7 bases, with 16 bases left between them. For the CDR3, the DNA is TGCAGTGCTAGTCCTGGGTCCGGTCGAAATGAGCAGTTCTTC. Amino acid sequence: CSASPGSGRNEQFF.

This clonotype was seen more than once but under ten times. The chain joins TRBV2 to TRBJ2-1; 7 nucleotides line up with TRBD2. V lost 6 bases, J lost 4 bases, and 9 bases stayed unmatched. The CDR3 runs to 15 residues. The V gene's germline CDR1 is SNHLY and CDR2 FYNNEI. CDR3: CASRVVAGDYNEQFF. CDR3 bases: TGTGCCAGCAGAGTTGTAGCGGGCGATTACAATGAGCAGTTCTTC.

The rearrangement uses TRBV19 and TRBJ1-5; no definite D call. This CDR3 has 15 amino acids. V shed 7 bases and J shed 3 bases, with 16 bases lying between them. The V gene's germline CDR1 is LNHDA and CDR2 SQIVND (reference sequence). In DNA, the CDR3 is TGTGCCAGTACTCTCTTCGGGTATACCAATCAGCCCCAGCATTTT. Protein: CASTLFGYTNQPQHF.

This clonotype was found a few times. This sequence joins TRBV2 and TRBJ2-2; D is perhaps TRBD2 (5 bases). This CDR3 spans 15 amino acids. Trimming took off 0 bases at V and 4 bases at J, with 9 bases between the two ends. The germline V gene encodes CDR1 SNHLY and CDR2 FYNNEI. The CDR3 nucleotides are TGTGCCAGCAGTGAAGCGAGGGCGTCCACCGGGGAGCTGTTTTTT. Translation: CASSEARASTGELFF.

This clonotype turned up a few times. J is TRBJ2-5 and V is TRBV29-1, with D possibly TRBD2 on 5 matching bases. CDR1 SQVTM and CDR2 ANQGSEA come from the germline V gene. Trimming took off 0 bases at V and 1 base at J, with 18 bases between the two ends. The CDR3 runs to 17 residues. The CDR3 reads CSVEDPSSRGSQETQYF. The CDR3 DNA is TGCAGCGTTGAAGACCCCTCCTCGCGAGGGAGCCAAGAGACCCAGTACTTC.

The V gene is TRBV20-1, the J gene TRBJ1-1; D call uncertain. This CDR3 is 15 amino acids long. Germline loops: CDR1 DFQATT, CDR2 SNEGSKA (reference sequence). The V end lost 6 bases, the J end lost 6 bases, and 23 bases lay between the germline ends. The CDR3 DNA is TGCAGTGCGCCGGGAGTTTTCTTGGGGTCGGCTGAAGCTTTCTTT. Translation: CSAPGVFLGSAEAFF.

In this sample, this clonotype turned up a few times. The chain recombines TRBV6-2 or TRBV6-3 with TRBJ2-7; the D gene is possibly TRBD2 (6 bases). Looked up from germline, CDR1 is MNHEY and CDR2 is SVGEGT. V lost 7 bases and J lost 5, with 12 bases in between. This CDR3 region has 12 residues. As DNA, the CDR3 is TGTGCCAGCAACCCAGGGAGGAACGAGCAGTACTTC. Translated, it gives CASNPGRNEQYF.

Comments on this clonotype: A much larger clone lies a single base off, so this may be a read error. This chain links TRBV30 with TRBJ1-2, with 8 bases lining up with TRBD1. Germline V CDR1 and CDR2: GTSNPN, SVGIG (reference sequence). Trimming took 5 bases from V and 4 from J; bases not matched to a gene: 3. This CDR3 contains 12 residues. CDR3 bases: TGTGCCTGGGACGACAGGGGCTATGGCTACACCTTC. It codes for CAWDDRGYGYTF.

The chain employs TRBV6-2 or TRBV6-3 and TRBJ1-1; D unresolved. The CDR3 has 13 residues. The germline gives CDR1 MNHEY, CDR2 SVGEGT. The ends were cut back, 5 bases at V and 1 base at J, with 8 bases in the middle. The CDR3 DNA follows: TGTGCCAGCAGTACGACGTCGAACACTGAAGCTTTCTTT. Amino acid sequence: CASSTTSNTEAFF.

The genes are TRBV20-1 and TRBJ2-5; no firm D call. V shed 0 bases and J shed 2 bases, with 13 bases lying between them. The CDR3 has 15 residues. Germline V lookup: CDR1 DFQATT, CDR2 SNEGSKA (reference sequence). CDR3 DNA: TGCAGTGCTAGAGATTCTCGCGGCCAACAAGAGACCCAGTACTTC. Its protein is CSARDSRGQQETQYF.

This clonotype was detected only a few times. The chain couples TRBV6-2 or TRBV6-3 to TRBJ1-4, with D uncertain. Germline CDR1 reads MNHEY; CDR2 reads SVGEGT. The V and J ends lost 8 bases and 0 bases respectively, with 16 bases between them. CDR3 length equals 16 residues. The CDR3 loop is CASSPGTIATNEKLFF. DNA for the CDR3: TGTGCCAGCTCTCCGGGTACGATTGCAACTAATGAAAAACTGTTTTTT.

This sequence joins TRBV7-2 and TRBJ1-5, with D possibly TRBD1 on 5 matching bases. The germline gives CDR1 SGHTA, CDR2 FQGNSA. The CDR3 runs to 15 residues. Between the trimmed V and J ends, which lost 0 bases and 9 bases, there was a span of 15 bases. As DNA, the CDR3 is TGTGCCAGCAGCTTAGCGTCACAGGCGTCTGGGCCCCAGCATTTT. It specifies CASSLASQASGPQHF.

This clonotype was observed a few times. The chain employs TRBV29-1 and TRBJ1-1; D is unclear. This CDR3 region has 13 residues. The germline V gene encodes CDR1 SQVTM and CDR2 ANQGSEA. V gave up 6 bases and J gave up 4 bases, with 15 bases separating them. This chain's CDR3 is CSVDRGYLTEAFF. The DNA of the CDR3 is TGCAGCGTCGATAGAGGATACCTCACTGAAGCTTTCTTT. Complete variable domain (other parts from reference TRBV29-1 and TRBJ1-1): SAVISQKPSRDICQRGTSLTIQCQVDSQVTMMFWYRQQPGQSLTLIATANQGSEATYESGFVIDKFPISRPNLTFSTLTVSNMSPEDSSIYLCSVDRGYLTEAFFGQGTRLTVV.

This chain connects TRBV20-1 to TRBJ2-1, with TRBD1 matching 8 bases. With V trimmed by 0 bases and J by 6 bases, 10 bases remained unmatched. Germline CDR1 reads DFQATT; CDR2 reads SNEGSKA (reference sequence). This CDR3 contains 16 residues. The CDR3 DNA sequence: TGCAGTGCTAGAGATTTAACAGGGGGTCTACTCAATGAGCAGTTCTTC. Its protein is CSARDLTGGLLNEQFF.

The sample holds a few counts of this clonotype. V gene TRBV5-6 combines with J gene TRBJ1-1, with no clear D. The germline V gene has CDR1 SGHDT and CDR2 YYEEEE. V was pared by 2 bases and J by 1 base, with 9 bases between. The CDR3 consists of 14 residues. CDR3: CASSFGGENTEAFF. Written as DNA, the CDR3 is TGTGCCAGCAGCTTTGGTGGGGAGAACACTGAAGCTTTCTTT.

This clonotype was counted at least ten times. This rearrangement joins TRBV7-6 to TRBJ2-2; D is possibly TRBD1 (6 bases). Trimming removed 3 bases from V and 3 bases from J, with 11 bases in between. This CDR3 contains 15 residues. Germline V CDR1 and CDR2: SGHVS, FNYEAQ. Here the CDR3 DNA reads TGTGCCAGCAGCTTTCGCACAGGGCACACCGGGGAGCTGTTTTTT. Protein: CASSFRTGHTGELFF.

This clonotype was detected many times. CDR3 in DNA: TGTGCCAGCAGCTTAGGGGAGATACGCGAGCAGTACTTC. Amino acid sequence: CASSLGEIREQYF. The rearrangement joins TRBV7-6 to TRBJ2-7; tentative D call: TRBD2 (5 bases). Germline loops: CDR1 SGHVS, CDR2 FNYEAQ. The length of the CDR3 is 13 residues. V lost 1 base, J lost 6 bases, and 10 bases lay in between.

In this sample, this clonotype turned up many times. The chain couples TRBV15 to TRBJ2-1; D remains unclear. The V end was cut by 1 base, the J end by 9 bases, with 16 bases between. The germline gives CDR1 LNHNV, CDR2 YYDKDF (reference sequence). This CDR3 is 15 amino acids long. The CDR3 loop reads CATSRVSGGQREQFF. The CDR3 bases are TGTGCCACCAGCAGAGTTTCAGGTGGTCAGCGTGAGCAGTTCTTC. Supplemented by reference TRBV15 and TRBJ2-1, the full variable domain reads DAMVIQNPRYQVTQFGKPVTLSCSQTLNHNVMYWYQQKSSQAPKLLFHYYDKDFNNEADTPDNFQSRRPNTSFCFLDIRSPGLGDTAMYLCATSRVSGGQREQFFGPGTRLTVL.

This clonotype has a handful of counts. The V call is TRBV28, the J call TRBJ2-7; D not certain. Trimming removed 6 bases at V and 2 bases at J, with 17 bases between. Germline values: CDR1 MDHEN, CDR2 SYDVKM. CDR3 length: 15 residues. The CDR3: CASRQRVVGPYEQYF. CDR3 sequence (DNA): TGTGCCAGCAGACAAAGGGTTGTTGGGCCCTACGAGCAGTACTTC.

This clonotype was seen ten or more times. CDR3: CASSSGQGNTIYF. The DNA of the CDR3 is TGTGCCAGCAGCTCGGGACAGGGAAACACCATATATTTT. The chain combines TRBV7-8 with TRBJ1-3; 7 positions agree with TRBD1. Per the germline V gene, CDR1 is SGHVS and CDR2 is FQNEAQ. V shed 4 bases and J 4 bases; nucleotides not matched to a gene: 1. The length of the CDR3 is 13 residues.

There are a few counts of this clonotype. The chain has TRBV7-2 and TRBJ2-3; 7 bases agree with TRBD2. The CDR3 covers 14 residues. Germline CDR1 is SGHTA and CDR2 is FQGNSA. V lost 1 base to trimming and J lost 5 bases; unmatched junction nucleotides: 3. CDR3 residues: CASSLVRGVDTQYF. The DNA of the CDR3 is TGTGCCAGCAGCTTAGTACGGGGGGTAGATACGCAGTATTTT.

This clonotype was recorded at least ten times. The gene calls are TRBV7-2 and TRBJ2-3; D assignment may be TRBD1 or TRBD2 (5 bases each). CDR1 and CDR2 (germline): SGHTA, FQGNSA. There are 16 residues in the CDR3. Between the trimmed V and J ends, which lost 8 bases and 0 bases, there was a span of 18 bases. Here the CDR3 DNA reads TGTGCCAGCGCCACTAGGGGCGGTAGGAGCACAGATACGCAGTATTTT. This codes for CASATRGGRSTDTQYF.

On this clonotype itself: Just one base apart from a much larger clone, this may be a read error. V and J are TRBV12-3 or TRBV12-4 and TRBJ2-3; D ambiguous. The CDR3 spans 13 residues. For the CDR3, the DNA is TGTGCCAGCGGTTTATGGGAAACAGATACGCAGTATTTT. Protein product: CASGLWETDTQYF.

This clonotype was seen a handful of times. The chain has TRBV6-1 and TRBJ2-1; tentatively, D is TRBD1 (6 bases). The CDR3 has 15 amino acids. V was clipped by 4 bases and J by 3 bases, with 13 bases between them. The germline V gene has CDR1 MNHNS and CDR2 SASEGT. CDR3 DNA: TGTGCCAGCAGTGTCCGGGACATACTCTACAATGAGCAGTTCTTC. Its protein is CASSVRDILYNEQFF.